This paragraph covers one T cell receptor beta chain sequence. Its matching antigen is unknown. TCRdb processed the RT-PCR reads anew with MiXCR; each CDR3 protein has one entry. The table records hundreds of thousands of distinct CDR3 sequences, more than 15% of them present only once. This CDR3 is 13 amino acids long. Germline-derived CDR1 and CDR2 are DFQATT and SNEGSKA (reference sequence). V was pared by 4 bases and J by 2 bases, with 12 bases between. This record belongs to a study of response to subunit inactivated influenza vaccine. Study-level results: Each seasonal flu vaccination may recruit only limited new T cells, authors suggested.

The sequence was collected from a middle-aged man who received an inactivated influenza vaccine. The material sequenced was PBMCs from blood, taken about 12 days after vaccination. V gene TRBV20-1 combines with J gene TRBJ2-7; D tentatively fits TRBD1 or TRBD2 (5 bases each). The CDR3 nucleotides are TGCAGTGCTACCCGGGACGTCACCTACGAGCAGTACTTC. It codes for CSATRDVTYEQYF.